This T cell receptor (beta chain) stems from a study of blood T cells in healthy people across ages. Findings and limits, study-wide: Underestimates were what the diversity estimates from one million T cells were considered to be.

On this clonotype itself: The antigen is not known. Given a much more abundant clone one base away, this may be a read error.

Each sample provided at least 6 micrograms of extracted total RNA. This CDR3 is built from 15 residues. The V gene lost 2 bases and the J gene lost 0 bases, with 5 bases spanning the gap. CDR1 and CDR2 from the germline V gene are MNHEY and SVGEGT. A J-beta primer mix and a sample-barcoded 5' primer were used in a second PCR of roughly 6 to 12 cycles. TCRdb re-called the 5' RACE reads through MiXCR, storing one row per CDR3 protein. The sample contains roughly 680,000 distinct CDR3 sequences, roughly half of which appear only once. This receptor was obtained from a woman older than 75 in good health. The sample taken for sequencing was blood. The chain couples TRBV6-2 or TRBV6-3 to TRBJ2-6; D is unclear. DNA of the CDR3: TGTGCCAGCAGTTACGGCCGCTCTGGGGCCAACGTCCTGACTTTC. This translates into CASSYGRSGANVLTF.